The clone carrying this TCR beta chain was observed a handful of times. Its antigen remains unidentified. The CDR3 is 16 amino acids. CDR1 is DFQATT, CDR2 SNEGSKA, per germline (reference sequence). The V and J ends lost 6 bases and 5 bases, in that order; junction bases with no gene match: 18. The sample originates from a study of T cells after yellow fever vaccination. General study points: The study noted that FACS-sorted repertoires could contain abundant clonotypes contaminating from the bulk population.

From the 5' RACE reads, TCRdb called clonotypes with MiXCR, one entry per CDR3 protein. The sample consists of a few hundred thousand distinct CDR3 sequences, 3.5% to 4.5% of them appearing once. The V call is TRBV20-1, the J call TRBJ2-7; TRBD2 matches 8 bases. The sample was PBMCs, taken 15 days after the yellow fever booster vaccination. This clonotype originated in a man aged 18 to 35 who received the YFV17D yellow fever vaccine. The CDR3, as DNA: TGCAGTGCGAACGAGGGAACAAGAGCGGGGGTCCACGAGCAGTACTTC. It yields the protein CSANEGTRAGVHEQYF.